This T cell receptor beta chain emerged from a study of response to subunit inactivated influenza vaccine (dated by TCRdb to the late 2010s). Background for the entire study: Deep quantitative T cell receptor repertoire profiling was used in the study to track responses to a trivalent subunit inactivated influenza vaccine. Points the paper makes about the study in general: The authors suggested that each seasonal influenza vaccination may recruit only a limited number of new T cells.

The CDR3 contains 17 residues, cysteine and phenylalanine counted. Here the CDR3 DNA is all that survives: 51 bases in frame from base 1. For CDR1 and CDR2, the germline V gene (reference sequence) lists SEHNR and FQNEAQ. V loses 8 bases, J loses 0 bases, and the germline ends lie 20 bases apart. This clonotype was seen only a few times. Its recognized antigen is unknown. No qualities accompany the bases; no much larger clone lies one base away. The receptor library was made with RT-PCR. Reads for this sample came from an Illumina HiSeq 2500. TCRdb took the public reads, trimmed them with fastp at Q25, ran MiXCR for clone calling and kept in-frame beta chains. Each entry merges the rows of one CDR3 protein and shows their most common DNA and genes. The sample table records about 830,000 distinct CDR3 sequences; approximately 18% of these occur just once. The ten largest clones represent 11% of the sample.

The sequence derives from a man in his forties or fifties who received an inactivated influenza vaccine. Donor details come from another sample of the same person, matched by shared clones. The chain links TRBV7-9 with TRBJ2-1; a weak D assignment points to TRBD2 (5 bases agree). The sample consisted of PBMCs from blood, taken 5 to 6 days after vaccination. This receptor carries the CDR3 CASVEGDGIYSYNEQFF. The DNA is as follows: TGTGCCAGCGTAGAGGGTGACGGAATTTACTCCTACAATGAGCAGTTCTTC. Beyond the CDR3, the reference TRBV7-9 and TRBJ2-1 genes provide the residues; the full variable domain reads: DTGVSQNPRHKITKRGQNVTFRCDPISEHNRLYWYRQTLGQGPEFLTYFQNEAQLEKSRLLSDRFSAERPKGSFSTLEIQRTEQGDSAMYLCASVEGDGIYSYNEQFFGPGTRLTVL.